The 12 T cell receptor beta chains presented below share a single source sample, sequenced in a study of blood T cell repertoires in COVID-19. Sequencing used immunoSEQ multiplex PCR; TCRdb keeps in-frame clones, though not all of them. The table lists about 170,000 clones, 70% to 90% of them singletons. The sample taken for sequencing was PBMCs or T cells enriched from blood (not recorded which). The receptors originated from a woman aged 18-29 years who had recovered from COVID-19.

The V gene is TRBV27, the J gene TRBJ1-5; 8 bases match TRBD1. The V and J ends lost 3 bases and 5 bases, in that order; junction bases with no gene match: 6. The CDR3 spans 15 residues. CDR1 is MNHEY, CDR2 SMNVEV, per germline (reference sequence). The DNA for the CDR3 is TGTGCCAGCAGTTTTGGGGCAGGGGGCCATCAGCCCCAGCATTTT. Protein: CASSFGAGGHQPQHF.

The gene calls are TRBV27 and TRBJ1-1, with 7 bases fitting TRBD1. The CDR3 is 14 residues long. Germline V CDR1 and CDR2: MNHEY, SMNVEV (reference sequence). Trimming cost V 2 bases and J 4 bases; bases outside gene matches: 4. CDR3: CASSLLTGATEAFF. The CDR3 DNA reads as TGTGCCAGCAGTTTACTTACAGGGGCCACTGAAGCTTTCTTT.

The chain combines TRBV27 with TRBJ2-7; 10 nucleotides match TRBD2. Germline CDR1 MNHEY, CDR2 SMNVEV (reference sequence). This CDR3 contains 17 residues. J was trimmed by 4 bases and V by 0 bases; bases with no gene match: 9. DNA of the CDR3: TGTGCCAGCAGTTTATCTAGCGGGAGGCTTTTAGGGTACGAGCAGTACTTC. Translated, it gives CASSLSSGRLLGYEQYF.

The table lists this clone with a count of one. The rearrangement links TRBV5-1 to TRBJ1-1; D call uncertain. V shed 0 bases and J shed 4 bases, with 16 bases lying between them. CDR3 length: 16 amino acids. Germline V gene lookup returns CDR1 SGHRS and CDR2 YFSETQ. The CDR3 nucleotides are TGCGCCAGCAGCTTGGATTTTGCGGGTGGGTTCACTGAAGCTTTCTTT. Translation: CASSLDFAGGFTEAFF.

The chain recombines TRBV10-3 with TRBJ2-7; D might be TRBD1 (5 bases). This CDR3 spans 14 amino acids. Germline CDR1 is ENHRY and CDR2 is SYGVKD. The ends were cut back, 0 bases at V and 2 bases at J, with 8 bases in the middle. In nucleotides, the CDR3 is TGTGCCATCAGTGAGTCAGGGGTGCCCTACGAGCAGTACTTC. It is translated as CAISESGVPYEQYF.

CDR3 loop: CASSPPLEPGLGKNEQFF. CDR3 nucleotide sequence: TGTGCCAGCAGCCCCCCCCTGGAACCGGGACTAGGGAAAAATGAGCAGTTCTTC. The rearrangement joins TRBV7-9 to TRBJ2-1; TRBD2 agrees at 8 bases. The CDR3 loop spans 18 amino acids. With V trimmed by 5 bases and J by 7 bases, 19 bases remained unmatched. Germline CDR1 and CDR2: SEHNR and FQNEAQ (reference sequence).

V usage is TRBV29-1 and J usage is TRBJ2-1; 9 positions agree with TRBD2. V was clipped by 0 bases and J by 5 bases; unmatched bases: 8. CDR1 is SQVTM, CDR2 ANQGSEA, per germline. The length of the CDR3 is 16 residues. The CDR3 DNA follows: TGCAGCGTTGAAGATCCGAGGACTAGCGCAGACAATGAGCAGTTCTTC. This gives the protein CSVEDPRTSADNEQFF.

The CDR3 coding sequence is TGTGCCAGCAGCCCGCGCGGGGTCGTAACGTACGAGCAGTACTTC. Translation: CASSPRGVVTYEQYF. The V and J genes are TRBV11-2 and TRBJ2-7; TRBD2 is a possible D gene (6 bases). Germline CDR1 reads SGHAT; CDR2 reads FQNNGV. V lost 5 bases, J lost 4 bases, and 18 bases lay in between. The CDR3 sequence is 15 residues long.

This chain connects TRBV29-1 to TRBJ2-3; the match to TRBD1 covers 8 bases. Germline CDR1 reads SQVTM; CDR2 reads ANQGSEA. The trim removed 4 bases at V and 9 bases at J, leaving 12 bases unmatched. This CDR3 is built from 14 residues. In DNA, the CDR3 is TGCAGCGTTGTAGTTTCCCGGACAGGGAACACGCAGTATTTT. Its translation: CSVVVSRTGNTQYF.

J is TRBJ1-1 and V is TRBV6-2 or TRBV6-3; 7 nucleotides match TRBD1. This CDR3 comprises 18 residues. Germline CDR1 is MNHEY and CDR2 is SVGEGT. Germline trimming cut 2 bases from V and 5 bases from J; bases unmatched to any gene: 17. CDR3 DNA sequence: TGTGCCAGCAGTTACCATCTATTAAGCGACAGGGCGGCGACTGAAGCTTTCTTT. As protein: CASSYHLLSDRAATEAFF.

This clone occurred a few times. The chain carries TRBV7-8 and TRBJ1-1; D is unresolved. The CDR3 runs to 13 residues. With 5 bases removed from V and 0 bases from J, the gap between germline ends came to 7 bases. Germline CDR1 SGHVS, CDR2 FQNEAQ. The chain's CDR3 is CASSPRLNTEAFF. The CDR3 DNA reads as TGTGCCAGCAGCCCGAGGCTGAACACTGAAGCTTTCTTT. The full variable domain, its missing parts supplied by reference TRBV7-8 and TRBJ1-1, is GAGVSQSPRYKVAKRGQDVALRCDPISGHVSLFWYQQALGQGPEFLTYFQNEAQLDKSGLPSDRFFAERPEGSVSTLKIQRTQQEDSAVYLCASSPRLNTEAFFGQGTRLTVV.

This chain connects TRBV7-9 to TRBJ2-7, with TRBD2 as a possible D gene (6 bases). Trimming removed 5 bases from V and 6 bases from J, with 11 bases in between. Germline V CDR1 and CDR2: SEHNR, FQNEAQ (reference sequence). This CDR3 is built from 12 residues. The CDR3 spells CASSTTSAEQYF. CDR3 bases: TGTGCCAGCAGCACGACTAGTGCCGAGCAGTACTTC.